What follows is one T cell receptor beta chain and its context. The data stem from a study of shared clonotypes between healthy human individuals. Study-level information: The people who gave samples were a couple of women and a few men aged 18 to 49. Each donor contributed plates that comprised three CD4 naive, three CD4 memory, two CD8 naive and one CD8 memory.

CD4+ cells underwent separation, giving CD45RA+ naive and CD45RA-negative memory subsets. Germline CDR1 reads SGHDT; CDR2 reads YYEEEE. Trimming took off 0 bases at V and 5 bases at J, with 5 bases between the two ends. This CDR3 region has 12 residues. Generated by immunoSEQ multiplex PCR, the TCRdb table keeps only in-frame clones and is missing some. The data contain around 1 million clones, 76% of them seen just once; the ten biggest clones take up around 1.5%. The sample comprised memory CD4+ T cells sorted from blood. Subset here: CD45RA-negative fraction. The chain couples TRBV5-6 to TRBJ1-2; unclear D gene. This TCR was sampled from a man aged 18 to 29 in good health. The CDR3: CASSLESYGYTF. CDR3 DNA sequence: TGTGCCAGCAGCTTGGAATCTTATGGCTACACCTTC.